One sample yielded the 12 T cell receptor beta chains listed below, sequenced in a study of blood T cell repertoires in COVID-19. Some clones are missing from TCRdb's copy, which holds only in-frame ones; the method was immunoSEQ multiplex PCR. The table records hundreds of thousands of clones, about 90% of them present only once. Sequenced input: peripheral blood. These receptor sequences come from a woman in her forties or fifties with COVID-19, enrolled during active disease.

The rearrangement joins TRBV5-6 to TRBJ1-3; 7 bases map to TRBD1. Germline CDR1 reads SGHDT; CDR2 reads YYEEEE. The CDR3 runs to 12 residues. With V trimmed by 9 bases and J by 4 bases, 4 bases remained unmatched. The CDR3 bases are TGTGCCACAGGGACAGCCGGAAACACCATATATTTT. This encodes CATGTAGNTIYF.

The V call is TRBV5-1, the J call TRBJ2-7; D call uncertain. The CDR3 is made up of 13 amino acids. Trimming stripped 2 bases from V and 2 bases from J, with 8 bases between. CDR1 and CDR2 (germline): SGHRS, YFSETQ. The CDR3, as DNA: TGCGCCAGCAGCTTCGCTCTAGCCTACGAGCAGTACTTC. Protein: CASSFALAYEQYF.

This clone was picked up one time. The rearrangement uses TRBV11-3 and TRBJ2-1; no clear D gene. This CDR3 is built from 16 residues. Deletions cut 4 bases from V and 3 bases from J, with 16 bases between. CDR1 and CDR2 from the germline V gene are SGHNT and YENEEA. In DNA, the CDR3 is TGTGCCAGCAGCTCGGCCGCGGCGGCGAACTACAATGAGCAGTTCTTC. It is translated as CASSSAAAANYNEQFF.

The rearrangement joins TRBV5-8 to TRBJ2-1, with 10 nucleotides matching TRBD2. Germline assignment: CDR1 SGHTS and CDR2 YDEGEE. This CDR3 spans 19 amino acids. V lost 3 bases to trimming and J lost 0 bases; unmatched junction nucleotides: 12. CDR3 loop: CASSSGLALHLTSYNEQFF. As DNA, the CDR3 is TGTGCCAGCAGCTCGGGACTAGCGCTCCATTTAACCTCCTACAATGAGCAGTTCTTC.

This clone was counted once. This chain uses TRBV30 with TRBJ2-7; D might be TRBD1 (6 bases). CDR1 and CDR2 from the germline V gene are GTSNPN and SVGIG (reference sequence). The V gene lost 5 bases and the J gene lost 2 bases, with 13 bases spanning the gap. The CDR3 extends over 13 amino acids. CDR3 region: CAWDPGTTYEQYF. CDR3 sequence (DNA): TGTGCCTGGGATCCCGGGACAACCTACGAGCAGTACTTC.

V gene TRBV19 combines with J gene TRBJ1-1; tentatively, D is TRBD1 (5 bases). Per germline, CDR1 LNHDA and CDR2 SQIVND (reference sequence). The CDR3 consists of 15 residues. Between the trimmed V and J ends, which lost 5 bases and 1 base, there was a span of 14 bases. The CDR3 reads CASSPQRGSNTEAFF. DNA of the CDR3: TGTGCCAGTAGTCCCCAGCGGGGCTCGAACACTGAAGCTTTCTTT.

The chain employs TRBV5-4 and TRBJ1-1; no reliable D call. Germline values: CDR1 SGHNT, CDR2 YYREEE (reference sequence). The CDR3 sequence is 14 residues long. V was clipped by 4 bases and J by 1 base, with 11 bases between them. The CDR3 region is CASSPGMQNTEAFF. CDR3 bases: TGTGCCAGCAGCCCCGGGATGCAGAACACTGAAGCTTTCTTT.

The chain combines TRBV5-1 with TRBJ1-2; D is perhaps TRBD1 (6 bases). This CDR3 is 14 amino acids long. The V end lost 6 bases, the J end lost 0 bases, and 12 bases lay between the germline ends. The germline V gene encodes CDR1 SGHRS and CDR2 YFSETQ. The CDR3 spells CASNQGTANYGYTF. The CDR3 DNA reads as TGCGCCAGCAACCAGGGGACGGCTAACTATGGCTACACCTTC.

V and J are TRBV4-2 and TRBJ1-5, with D possibly TRBD1 on 6 matching bases. The V gene's germline CDR1 is LGHNA and CDR2 YNFKEQ. This CDR3 spans 16 amino acids. V dropped 0 bases and J dropped 4 bases, with 13 bases sitting between them. CDR3 residues: CASSQDAGGGNQPQHF. In DNA form, the CDR3 reads TGTGCCAGCAGCCAAGATGCGGGAGGGGGTAATCAGCCCCAGCATTTT.

The chain has TRBV7-2 and TRBJ2-1; TRBD2 is a possible D gene (5 bases). V lost 7 bases, J lost 0 bases, and 16 bases lay in between. Germline V gene lookup returns CDR1 SGHTA and CDR2 FQGNSA. The CDR3 has 16 residues. The DNA of the CDR3 is TGTGCCAGCACCCTAGCTTTTGCGAGCTCCTACAATGAGCAGTTCTTC. Its translation is CASTLAFASSYNEQFF.

The rearrangement links TRBV11-3 to TRBJ2-5, with 7 positions matching TRBD2. The CDR3 is 16 residues long. Germline V gene sequence: CDR1 SGHNT, CDR2 YENEEA. The junction had 11 bases not matched to a gene; V was cut back by 2 bases and J by 5 bases. CDR3 DNA sequence: TGTGCCAGCAGCTTAATAGGGGCAGGGCGGGGGGAGACCCAGTACTTC. This translates into CASSLIGAGRGETQYF.

This rearrangement joins TRBV7-8 to TRBJ2-3; 8 bases agree with TRBD2. Germline CDR1 reads SGHVS; CDR2 reads FQNEAQ. CDR3 length: 16 amino acids. The J segment lost 1 base and the V segment lost 4 bases, leaving 7 bases of the junction unmatched. The DNA of the CDR3 is TGTGCCAGCAGCTCGGGACTAGAAGGGGGCACAGATACGCAGTATTTT. Protein product: CASSSGLEGGTDTQYF. Supplemented by reference TRBV7-8 and TRBJ2-3, the full variable domain reads GAGVSQSPRYKVAKRGQDVALRCDPISGHVSLFWYQQALGQGPEFLTYFQNEAQLDKSGLPSDRFFAERPEGSVSTLKIQRTQQEDSAVYLCASSSGLEGGTDTQYFGPGTRLTVL.